This entry lists 8 T cell receptor beta chains sequenced from one sample in a study of cytomegalovirus exposure and HLA in healthy donors. PCR primers comprised 60 Vbeta and 13 Jbeta primers. This table comes from immunoSEQ multiplex PCR, and its TCRdb copy is limited to in-frame clones, with some not included. The sample consists of about 120,000 clones, approximately 70% of them appearing once. Sequenced material: PBMCs. The source is a woman in her twenties or thirties in good health and CMV-seronegative.

The table lists this clone with a few counts. J is TRBJ2-7 and V is TRBV30; D is ambiguous. The CDR3 runs to 11 residues. The V and J ends lost 1 base and 4 bases respectively, with 5 bases between them. Germline V gives CDR1 GTSNPN, CDR2 SVGIG (reference sequence). The CDR3 loop reads CAWSEEYEQYF. The DNA for the CDR3 is TGTGCCTGGAGTGAAGAGTACGAGCAGTACTTC.

The chain couples TRBV19 to TRBJ2-2; D is unclear. V gave up 1 base and J gave up 0 bases, with 9 bases separating them. The CDR3 sequence is 16 residues long. Germline CDR1 reads LNHDA; CDR2 reads SQIVND (reference sequence). As DNA, the CDR3 is TGTGCCAGTAGTATAGTTTCTCTAGCGAACACCGGGGAGCTGTTTTTT. It yields the protein CASSIVSLANTGELFF.

The chain joins TRBV30 to TRBJ1-4, with 7 bases that match TRBD1. Germline values: CDR1 GTSNPN, CDR2 SVGIG (reference sequence). This CDR3 spans 17 amino acids. Unmatched junction bases numbered 13, after V lost 2 bases and J lost 4 bases. The chain's CDR3 is CAWSPNRGYFFNEKLFF. The CDR3 DNA follows: TGTGCCTGGAGTCCTAACAGGGGCTATTTTTTTAATGAAAAACTGTTTTTT.

The DNA of the CDR3 is TGTGCCAGCAGCTTAGAGAGGGAAACTGAAGCTTTCTTT. It yields the protein CASSLERETEAFF. The V gene is TRBV13, the J gene TRBJ1-1, with unresolved D. From germline, CDR1 is PRHDT and CDR2 FYEKMQ (reference sequence). This CDR3 spans 13 amino acids. Between the trimmed V and J ends, which lost 1 base and 5 bases, there was a span of 8 bases.

There are a few counts of this clone. The chain uses TRBV28 and TRBJ1-1, with D possibly being TRBD1 (6 bases). V gave up 6 bases and J gave up 5 bases, with 19 bases separating them. The length of the CDR3 is 15 residues. The germline CDR1 and CDR2 sequences are MDHEN and SYDVKM. The CDR3 loop reads CASRGGQDGRTEAFF. CDR3 nucleotide sequence: TGTGCCAGCAGGGGGGGGCAAGACGGGCGGACTGAAGCTTTCTTT.

CDR3 nucleotides: TGTGCCAGCAGTTACGAACAGGACTACTACGAGCAGTACTTC. This translates into CASSYEQDYYEQYF. J is TRBJ2-7 and V is TRBV6-5; possibly TRBD2 for D (6 bases). The CDR3 consists of 14 residues. CDR1 and CDR2 (germline): MNHEY, SVGAGI. V dropped 2 bases and J dropped 3 bases, with 11 bases sitting between them.

The chain carries TRBV27 and TRBJ2-3; D is unresolved. The CDR3 spans 14 residues. V shed 2 bases and J shed 2 bases, with 8 bases lying between them. The germline gives CDR1 MNHEY, CDR2 SMNVEV (reference sequence). The CDR3 nucleotides are TGTGCCAGCAGTTTAGGGCAAAACACAGATACGCAGTATTTT. It codes for CASSLGQNTDTQYF.

This clone was counted between two and nine times. The chain recombines TRBV2 with TRBJ1-1; D possibly corresponds to TRBD1 (5 bases). The CDR3 covers 14 residues. Germline-derived CDR1 and CDR2 are SNHLY and FYNNEI. V shed 2 bases and J shed 3 bases, with 10 bases lying between them. The chain's CDR3 is CASSENSGYTEAFF. The CDR3 DNA sequence: TGTGCCAGCAGTGAAAATTCAGGGTACACTGAAGCTTTCTTT.